A single sample gave rise to the 28 T cell receptor beta chains below, sequenced in a study of CD8 T cells in Susac syndrome. After extraction with the RNeasy kit, roughly 0.45 to 1 ug of the RNA was reverse transcribed using random hexamers. TCRdb passed the immunoSEQ multiplex PCR reads through MiXCR, listing each CDR3 protein once. The table has under 150,000 distinct CDR3 sequences, approximately 95% seen once. The source material was CD4+ T cells from PBMCs. Receptor source: a human donor with Susac syndrome.

The chain couples TRBV5-6 to TRBJ2-7, with D hard to call. CDR1 is SGHDT, CDR2 YYEEEE, per germline. Trimming removed 1 base at V and 7 bases at J, with 6 bases between. This CDR3 is 11 amino acids long. CDR3 amino acids: CASSLSWEQYF. CDR3 in DNA: TGTGCCAGCAGCTTGTCGTGGGAGCAGTACTTC.

This sequence joins TRBV6-5 and TRBJ1-1; D possibly corresponds to TRBD1 (5 bases). In germline, CDR1 is MNHEY, CDR2 SVGAGI. V lost 5 bases and J lost 0, with 13 bases in between. The CDR3 has 15 residues. For the CDR3, the DNA is TGTGCCAGCAGTCTGGGGGGACGGATGAACACTGAAGCTTTCTTT. Translating it yields CASSLGGRMNTEAFF.

This clonotype was seen only once. V and J are TRBV4-2 and TRBJ2-1; D is ambiguous. From germline, CDR1 is LGHNA and CDR2 YNFKEQ. This CDR3 is built from 16 residues. The V gene lost 0 bases and the J gene lost 0 bases, with 9 bases spanning the gap. In nucleotides, the CDR3 is TGTGCCAGCAGCCAAGATGACGTACCCTCCTACAATGAGCAGTTCTTC. Its protein is CASSQDDVPSYNEQFF.

The V call is TRBV3-1, the J call TRBJ2-1, with D uncertain. The CDR3 is 15 residues long. Looked up from germline, CDR1 is LGHDT and CDR2 is YNNKEL (reference sequence). The ends were cut back, 4 bases at V and 4 bases at J, with 14 bases in the middle. The CDR3 here is CASSLLGPRYNEQFF. The CDR3 coding sequence is TGTGCCAGCAGCCTTCTAGGGCCCCGATACAATGAGCAGTTCTTC.

This rearrangement joins TRBV14 to TRBJ1-2; TRBD1 matches 9 bases. This CDR3 is built from 14 residues. The junction had 4 bases not matched to a gene; V was cut back by 3 bases and J by 5 bases. The V gene's germline CDR1 is SGHDN and CDR2 FVKESK. CDR3 nucleotides: TGTGCCAGCAGCCAGGGAGGACAGGGGTATGGCTACACCTTC. Translating gives CASSQGGQGYGYTF.

V and J are TRBV5-4 and TRBJ2-5, with D perhaps TRBD1 (6 bases). Trimming cost V 3 bases and J 1 base, with 10 bases left between them. The germline V gene encodes CDR1 SGHNT and CDR2 YYREEE (reference sequence). The CDR3 is 14 amino acids. CDR3 sequence (DNA): TGTGCCAGCAGCTCTGGACAGACCCAAGAGACCCAGTACTTC. Protein sequence: CASSSGQTQETQYF.

This clonotype has only a few counts. V and J are TRBV5-6 and TRBJ1-1; tentative D call: TRBD1 (5 bases). Between the trimmed V and J ends, which lost 3 bases and 1 base, there was a span of 10 bases. CDR3 length equals 14 residues. Germline CDR1 and CDR2: SGHDT and YYEEEE. This chain's CDR3 is CASSWGRRNTEAFF. The CDR3 DNA follows: TGTGCCAGCAGCTGGGGACGGAGGAACACTGAAGCTTTCTTT.

The CDR3 DNA reads as TGTGCCAGCAGCTTGACCGGGAGTAGGTCCTACAATGAGCAGTTCTTC. It translates to CASSLTGSRSYNEQFF. The V gene is TRBV5-4, the J gene TRBJ2-1, with a weak D call TRBD2 (6 bases). The germline gives CDR1 SGHNT, CDR2 YYREEE (reference sequence). This CDR3 spans 16 amino acids. Trimming took off 1 base at V and 1 base at J, with 12 bases between the two ends.

In this sample, this clonotype turned up a few times. CDR3 loop: CASSVSTSQETQYF. Written as DNA, the CDR3 is TGTGCCAGCAGTGTCTCCACTAGCCAAGAGACCCAGTACTTC. The chain carries TRBV6-1 and TRBJ2-5; weak D call: TRBD2 (5 bases). The V and J ends lost 4 bases and 1 base respectively, with 10 bases between them. Germline V CDR1 and CDR2: MNHNS, SASEGT. This CDR3 spans 14 amino acids.

The chain carries TRBV5-1 and TRBJ1-4; D remains unclear. CDR3 length equals 17 residues. CDR1 is SGHRS and CDR2 is YFSETQ in the germline V gene. The V end was cut by 5 bases, the J end by 0 bases, with 17 bases between. The CDR3, as DNA: TGCGCCAGCAGACCTTCCGGCCAGACGGCAACTAATGAAAAACTGTTTTTT. Translation gives CASRPSGQTATNEKLFF.

The chain has TRBV20-1 and TRBJ2-2; 12 nucleotides align to TRBD2. V shed 8 bases and J 6 bases; nucleotides not matched to a gene: 10. Per germline, CDR1 DFQATT and CDR2 SNEGSKA (reference sequence). CDR3 size: 15 residues. The CDR3, as DNA: TGCAGTCTTCGGACTAGCGGGACGTTAGCCGGGGAGCTGTTTTTT. Amino acid sequence: CSLRTSGTLAGELFF.

The chain combines TRBV7-3 with TRBJ2-2; D possibly corresponds to TRBD1 (6 bases). The germline gives CDR1 SGHTA, CDR2 FQGTGA. The CDR3 is 14 amino acids. V was shortened by 5 bases and J by 6 bases, with 13 bases between the two germline ends. Here the CDR3 reads CASSVIGGAGELFF. For the CDR3, the DNA is TGTGCCAGCAGCGTAATAGGGGGAGCCGGGGAGCTGTTTTTT.

The chain links TRBV5-6 to TRBJ1-2; 9 bases align to TRBD1. Germline CDR1 and CDR2: SGHDT and YYEEEE. Trimming cost V 4 bases and J 5 bases; bases outside gene matches: 6. This CDR3 spans 14 amino acids. CDR3 DNA: TGTGCCAGCAGCATGACAGGGGGTGTATATGGCTACACCTTC. It specifies CASSMTGGVYGYTF.

This clonotype was found a few times. The chain links TRBV20-1 to TRBJ2-3; tentatively, D is TRBD2 (6 bases). Trimming cost V 2 bases and J 2 bases, with 11 bases left between them. The CDR3 is made up of 14 amino acids. In germline, CDR1 is DFQATT, CDR2 SNEGSKA (reference sequence). The CDR3 loop is CSARPLASTDTQYF. DNA of the CDR3: TGCAGTGCTAGACCTCTAGCGTCCACAGATACGCAGTATTTT.

The CDR3 reads CASRKDRGDTQYF. The CDR3 DNA follows: TGTGCCAGCAGAAAGGACAGGGGAGATACGCAGTATTTT. The J gene is TRBJ2-3, the V gene TRBV5-4; TRBD1 matches 9 bases. This CDR3 is 13 amino acids long. V was pared by 5 bases and J by 5 bases, with 3 bases of the junction left unmatched. The germline V gene encodes CDR1 SGHNT and CDR2 YYREEE (reference sequence).

This chain joins TRBV25-1 and TRBJ2-4; TRBD1 might be the D (5 bases). Germline lookup yields CDR1 MGHDK and CDR2 SYGVNS. The CDR3 extends over 16 amino acids. Trimming left V 6 bases short and J 1 base short, with 16 bases between. The CDR3 region has the DNA TGTGCCAGCAGCAACCAGGGCTTGGGGGCCAAAAACATTCAGTACTTC. Its translation is CASSNQGLGAKNIQYF.

The rearrangement uses TRBV7-9 and TRBJ1-4, with D unclear. CDR3 length equals 15 residues. CDR1 SEHNR and CDR2 FQNEAQ come from the germline V gene (reference sequence). The V and J ends lost 5 bases and 3 bases respectively, with 13 bases between them. The CDR3 is CASSPRSSPNEKLFF. CDR3 nucleotide sequence: TGTGCCAGCAGCCCGAGGAGCAGTCCTAATGAAAAACTGTTTTTT. Variable domain in full (rest from reference TRBV7-9 and TRBJ1-4): DTGVSQNPRHKITKRGQNVTFRCDPISEHNRLYWYRQTLGQGPEFLTYFQNEAQLEKSRLLSDRFSAERPKGSFSTLEIQRTEQGDSAMYLCASSPRSSPNEKLFFGSGTQLSVL.

This clonotype has a single count. The chain recombines TRBV9 with TRBJ2-5; D is perhaps TRBD2 (5 bases). V was pared by 3 bases and J by 2 bases, with 14 bases between. CDR1 SGDLS and CDR2 YYNGEE come from the germline V gene. The CDR3 runs to 15 residues. CDR3 loop: CASSAAMDWQETQYF. The CDR3, as DNA: TGTGCCAGCAGCGCCGCCATGGACTGGCAAGAGACCCAGTACTTC.

The chain is built from TRBV29-1 and TRBJ2-3; D is unresolved. The CDR3 has 13 residues. Trimming left V 0 bases short and J 6 bases short, with 10 bases between. Per germline, CDR1 SQVTM and CDR2 ANQGSEA. The CDR3 nucleotides read TGCAGCGTTGAAGATCTTTACTTGGATACGCAGTATTTT. Amino acid sequence: CSVEDLYLDTQYF.

J is TRBJ2-7 and V is TRBV29-1; D unresolved. V was trimmed by 2 bases and J by 5 bases, leaving 13 bases between them. This CDR3 comprises 13 residues. The germline V gene encodes CDR1 SQVTM and CDR2 ANQGSEA. The CDR3, as DNA: TGCAGCGTTGAATCCCTTCTCGGCCACGAGCAGTACTTC. Protein product: CSVESLLGHEQYF.

The genes are TRBV4-1 and TRBJ1-2; TRBD1 aligns across 7 bases. The junction had 3 bases not matched to a gene; V was cut back by 0 bases and J by 2 bases. Germline V gene data show CDR1 as MGHRA and CDR2 as YSYEKL. The CDR3 runs 15 residues. CDR3 amino acids: CASSQEQGRNYGYTF. CDR3 nucleotide sequence: TGCGCCAGCAGCCAAGAACAGGGGAGGAACTATGGCTACACCTTC.

This clonotype was found once. This rearrangement joins TRBV3-1 to TRBJ2-3; D could derive from TRBD1 or TRBD2 (5 bases each). Trimming cost V 5 bases and J 6 bases, with 15 bases left between them. The CDR3 is made up of 14 amino acids. From germline, CDR1 is LGHDT and CDR2 YNNKEL (reference sequence). The CDR3 sequence: CASSNRRGWDTQYF. The CDR3 DNA follows: TGTGCCAGCAGCAACAGGCGAGGGTGGGATACGCAGTATTTT.

J is TRBJ2-7 and V is TRBV11-2, with D possibly TRBD1 on 5 matching bases. Germline loops: CDR1 SGHAT, CDR2 FQNNGV. V was clipped by 0 bases and J by 2 bases, with 11 bases between them. CDR3 size: 15 residues. DNA for the CDR3: TGTGCCAGCAGCTTAGAAATCGAAGGGGCCTACGAGCAGTACTTC. Protein product: CASSLEIEGAYEQYF.

This sequence joins TRBV28 and TRBJ1-5; D call uncertain. CDR3 length: 15 amino acids. Germline values: CDR1 MDHEN, CDR2 SYDVKM. Deletions cut 1 base from V and 6 bases from J, with 13 bases between. The DNA of the CDR3 is TGTGCCAGCAGTTTATACAGCCCCCGGGTTCAGCCCCAGCATTTT. Protein sequence: CASSLYSPRVQPQHF. The complete variable domain, with remaining parts taken from reference TRBV28 and TRBJ1-5, reads DVKVTQSSRYLVKRTGEKVFLECVQDMDHENMFWYRQDPGLGLRLIYFSYDVKMKEKGDIPEGYSVSREKKERFSLILESASTNQTSMYLCASSLYSPRVQPQHFGDGTRLSIL.

The chain is built from TRBV20-1 and TRBJ2-5; D may be TRBD2 (7 bases). This CDR3 has 15 residues. V shed 6 bases and J shed 4 bases, with 21 bases lying between them. The germline CDR1 and CDR2 sequences are DFQATT and SNEGSKA (reference sequence). The CDR3 DNA is TGCAGTGCGACCGATAAAGGGGGGGGAGGAGAGACCCAGTACTTC. Its translation: CSATDKGGGGETQYF.

The chain uses TRBV15 and TRBJ1-1; D unclear. CDR1 and CDR2 from the germline V gene are LNHNV and YYDKDF (reference sequence). The CDR3 is 14 amino acids. Trimming removed 3 bases at V and 6 bases at J, with 14 bases between. CDR3 sequence reads: CATSSVPFRPEAFF. CDR3 nucleotides: TGTGCCACCAGCAGTGTACCATTCCGCCCTGAAGCTTTCTTT. Full variable domain (rest looked up from reference TRBV15 and TRBJ1-1): DAMVIQNPRYQVTQFGKPVTLSCSQTLNHNVMYWYQQKSSQAPKLLFHYYDKDFNNEADTPDNFQSRRPNTSFCFLDIRSPGLGDTAMYLCATSSVPFRPEAFFGQGTRLTVV.

The chain couples TRBV6-5 to TRBJ1-6, with D perhaps matching TRBD1 (5 bases). This CDR3 spans 13 amino acids. V lost 6 bases, J lost 16 bases, and 19 bases lay in between. Germline V gene sequence: CDR1 MNHEY, CDR2 SVGAGI. The DNA for the CDR3 is TGTGCCAGCAGCACCCTGGCTATGGGACCGCTCCACTTT. It codes for CASSTLAMGPLHF.

The CDR3 region has the DNA TGTGCCAGCAGTCCCAGGGGAGAAGCTTTCTTT. Its protein is CASSPRGEAFF. The chain employs TRBV28 and TRBJ1-1; weak D call: TRBD1 (6 bases). V lost 5 bases to trimming and J lost 8 bases, with 9 bases between them. CDR3 size: 11 residues. Germline-derived CDR1 and CDR2 are MDHEN and SYDVKM.